This TCR beta chain was identified in a study of cytomegalovirus exposure and HLA in healthy donors. The study, taken as a whole, reports: For most TCR sequences rarity was the rule, although some public TCRs occurred in many donors. There were three CMV-associated chains whose specificity for CMV antigens was confirmed in vitro. According to a later analysis, TCR clusters from the first cohort tended to co-occur in the roughly 120 validation repertoires.

Method: immunoSEQ multiplex PCR; TCRdb's copy keeps in-frame clones and lacks some. This table holds 250,000 to 300,000 clones, 90% found once. V lost 1 base to trimming and J lost 3 bases, with 7 bases between them. The CDR3 length is 13 residues. The V gene's germline CDR1 is SGHAT and CDR2 FQNNGV. The donors were members of the validation cohort comprising 120 subjects, separate from the roughly 600-subject first cohort. With regard to this clone: Its antigen is as yet unknown.

V and J are TRBV11-2 and TRBJ2-7; D unclear. The material sequenced was PBMCs. The receptor comes from a young woman in good health and CMV-seronegative. The CDR3 region is CASSLGPHYEQYV. The CDR3 DNA reads TGTGCCAGCAGCTTAGGCCCTCACTACGAGCAGTACGTC.